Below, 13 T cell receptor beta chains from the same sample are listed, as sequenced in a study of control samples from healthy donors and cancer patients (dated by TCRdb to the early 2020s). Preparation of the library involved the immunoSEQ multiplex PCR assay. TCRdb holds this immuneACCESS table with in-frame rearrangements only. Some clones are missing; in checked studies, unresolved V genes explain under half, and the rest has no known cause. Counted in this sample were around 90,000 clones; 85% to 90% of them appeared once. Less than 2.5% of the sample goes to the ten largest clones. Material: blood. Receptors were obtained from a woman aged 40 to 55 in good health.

The CDR3, as DNA: TGTGCCAGCTCGGGGAACACAGATACGCAGTATTTT. It specifies CASSGNTDTQYF. V usage is TRBV9 and J usage is TRBJ2-3; D is possibly TRBD2 (5 bases). The CDR3 is 12 residues long. Germline V gene data show CDR1 as SGDLS and CDR2 as YYNGEE. The ends were cut back, 7 bases at V and 2 bases at J, with 8 bases in the middle.

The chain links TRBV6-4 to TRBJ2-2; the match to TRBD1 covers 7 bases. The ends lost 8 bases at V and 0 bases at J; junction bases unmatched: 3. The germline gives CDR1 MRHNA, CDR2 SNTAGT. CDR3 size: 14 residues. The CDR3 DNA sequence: TGTGCCAGCCGGGACAGAGCGAACACCGGGGAGCTGTTTTTT. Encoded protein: CASRDRANTGELFF.

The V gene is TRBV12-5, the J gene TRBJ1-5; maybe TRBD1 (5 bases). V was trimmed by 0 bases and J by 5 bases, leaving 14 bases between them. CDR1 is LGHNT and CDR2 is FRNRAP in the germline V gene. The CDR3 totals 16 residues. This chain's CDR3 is CASGLVLGRADQPQHF. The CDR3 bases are TGTGCTAGTGGTTTGGTACTGGGCAGGGCCGATCAGCCCCAGCATTTT. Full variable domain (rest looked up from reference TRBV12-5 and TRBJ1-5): DARVTQTPRHKVTEMGQEVTMRCQPILGHNTVFWYRQTMMQGLELLAYFRNRAPLDDSGMPKDRFSAEMPDATLATLKIQPSEPRDSAVYFCASGLVLGRADQPQHFGDGTRLSIL.

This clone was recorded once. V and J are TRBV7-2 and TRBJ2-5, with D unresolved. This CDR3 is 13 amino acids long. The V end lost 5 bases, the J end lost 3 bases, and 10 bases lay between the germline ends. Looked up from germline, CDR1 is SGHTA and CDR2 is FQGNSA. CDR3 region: CASSINPKETQYF. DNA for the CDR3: TGTGCCAGCAGCATTAACCCAAAAGAGACCCAGTACTTC.

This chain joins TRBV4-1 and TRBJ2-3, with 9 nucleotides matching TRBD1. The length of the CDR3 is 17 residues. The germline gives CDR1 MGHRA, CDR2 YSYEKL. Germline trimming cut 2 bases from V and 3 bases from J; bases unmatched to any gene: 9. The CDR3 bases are TGCGCCAGCAGCCAATTCACTCCGGGACAGGGTACAGATACGCAGTATTTT. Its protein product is CASSQFTPGQGTDTQYF.

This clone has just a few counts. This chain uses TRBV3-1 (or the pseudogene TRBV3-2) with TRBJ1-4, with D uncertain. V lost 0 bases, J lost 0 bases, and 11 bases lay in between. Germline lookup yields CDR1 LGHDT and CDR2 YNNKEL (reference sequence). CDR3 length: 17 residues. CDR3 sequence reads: CASSQDLQSATNEKLFF. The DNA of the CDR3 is TGTGCCAGCAGCCAAGATCTGCAGAGTGCAACTAATGAAAAACTGTTTTTT.

The CDR3 sequence is CASSLGQGDETQYF. The CDR3 DNA sequence: TGTGCCAGCTCCCTGGGACAGGGCGATGAGACCCAGTACTTC. The V and J genes are TRBV18 and TRBJ2-5; 9 nucleotides line up with TRBD1. CDR3 length equals 14 residues. Germline V gene lookup returns CDR1 KGHSH and CDR2 LQKENI. V was pared by 6 bases and J by 5 bases, with 7 bases of the junction left unmatched. Full variable domain (missing parts from reference TRBV18 and TRBJ2-5): NAGVMQNPRHLVRRRGQEARLRCSPMKGHSHVYWYRQLPEEGLKFMVYLQKENIIDESGMPKERFSAEFPKEGPSILRIQQVVRGDSAAYFCASSLGQGDETQYFGPGTRLLVL.

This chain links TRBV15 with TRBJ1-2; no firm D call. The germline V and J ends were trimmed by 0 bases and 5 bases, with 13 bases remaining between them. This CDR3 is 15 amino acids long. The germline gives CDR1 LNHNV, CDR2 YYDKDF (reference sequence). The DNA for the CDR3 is TGTGCCACCAGCAGAGATGGTGGGTTTGGGTATGGCTACACCTTC. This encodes CATSRDGGFGYGYTF.

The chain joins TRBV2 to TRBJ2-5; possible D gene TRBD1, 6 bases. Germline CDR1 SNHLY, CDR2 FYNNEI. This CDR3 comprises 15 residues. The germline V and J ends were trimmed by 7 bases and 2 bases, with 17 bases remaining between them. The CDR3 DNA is TGTGCCAGCAAGGGGGATGGGGGCAGTCAAGAGACCCAGTACTTC. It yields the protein CASKGDGGSQETQYF. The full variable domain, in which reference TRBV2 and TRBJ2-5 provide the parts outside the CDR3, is EPEVTQTPSHQVTQMGQEVILRCVPISNHLYFYWYRQILGQKVEFLVSFYNNEISEKSEIFDDQFSVERPDGSNFTLKIRSTKLEDSAMYFCASKGDGGSQETQYFGPGTRLLVL.

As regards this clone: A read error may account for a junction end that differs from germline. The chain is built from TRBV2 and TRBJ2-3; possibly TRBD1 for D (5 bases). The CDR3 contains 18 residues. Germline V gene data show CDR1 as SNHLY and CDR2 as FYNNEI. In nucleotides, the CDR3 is TGTGCCAGCACTGAAGTAGGCGTGGCAGGGCGTAGCACAGATACGCAGTATTTT. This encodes CASTEVGVAGRSTDTQYF.

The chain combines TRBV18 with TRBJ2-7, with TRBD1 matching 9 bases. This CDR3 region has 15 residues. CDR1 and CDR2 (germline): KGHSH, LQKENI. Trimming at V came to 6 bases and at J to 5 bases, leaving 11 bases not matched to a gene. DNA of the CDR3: TGTGCCAGCTCCCTGAATACGGGACAGGGACACGAGCAGTACTTC. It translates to CASSLNTGQGHEQYF.

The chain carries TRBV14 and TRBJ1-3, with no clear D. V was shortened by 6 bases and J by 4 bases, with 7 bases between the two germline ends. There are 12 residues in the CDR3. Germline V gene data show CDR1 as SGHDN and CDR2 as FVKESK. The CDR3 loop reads CASSPGGNTIYF. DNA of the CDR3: TGTGCCAGCAGTCCGGGGGGAAACACCATATATTTT.

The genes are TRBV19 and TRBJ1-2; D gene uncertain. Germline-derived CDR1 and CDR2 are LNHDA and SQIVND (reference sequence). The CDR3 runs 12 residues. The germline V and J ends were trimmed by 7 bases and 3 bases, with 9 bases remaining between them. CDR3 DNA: TGTGCCAGTAACGGGGAATACTATGGCTACACCTTC. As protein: CASNGEYYGYTF.